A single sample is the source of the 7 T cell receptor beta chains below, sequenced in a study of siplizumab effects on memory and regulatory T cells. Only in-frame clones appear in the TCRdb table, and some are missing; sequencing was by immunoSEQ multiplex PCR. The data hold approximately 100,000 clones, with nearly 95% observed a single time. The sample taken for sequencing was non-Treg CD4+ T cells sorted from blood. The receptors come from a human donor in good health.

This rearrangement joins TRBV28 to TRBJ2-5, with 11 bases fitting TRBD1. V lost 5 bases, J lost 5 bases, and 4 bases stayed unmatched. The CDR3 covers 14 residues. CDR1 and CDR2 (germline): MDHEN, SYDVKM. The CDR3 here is CASSPGQGGETQYF. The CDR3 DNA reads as TGTGCCAGCAGTCCGGGACAGGGGGGGGAGACCCAGTACTTC.

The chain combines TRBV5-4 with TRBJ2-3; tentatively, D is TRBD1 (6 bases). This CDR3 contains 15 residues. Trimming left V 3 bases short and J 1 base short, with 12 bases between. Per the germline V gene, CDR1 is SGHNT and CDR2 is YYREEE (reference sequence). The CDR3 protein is CASSSPPGGTDTQYF. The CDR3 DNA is TGTGCCAGCAGCTCCCCGCCAGGGGGCACAGATACGCAGTATTTT.

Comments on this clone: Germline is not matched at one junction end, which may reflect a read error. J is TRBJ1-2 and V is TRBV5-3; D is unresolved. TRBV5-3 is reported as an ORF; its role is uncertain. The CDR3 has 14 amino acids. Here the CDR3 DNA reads TGTGCCAGCAGCTCCGCGGGAGCTAACTATGGCTACACCTTC. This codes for CASSSAGANYGYTF.

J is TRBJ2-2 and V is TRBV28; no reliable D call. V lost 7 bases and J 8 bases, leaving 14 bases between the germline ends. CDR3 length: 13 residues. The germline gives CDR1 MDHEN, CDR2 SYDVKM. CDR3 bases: TGTGCCAGCACCCGCGCCGGGTCGGGGGAGCTGTTTTTT. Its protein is CASTRAGSGELFF.

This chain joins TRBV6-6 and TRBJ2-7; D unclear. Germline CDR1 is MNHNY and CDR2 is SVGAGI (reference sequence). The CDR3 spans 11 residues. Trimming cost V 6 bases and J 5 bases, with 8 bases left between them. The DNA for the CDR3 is TGTGCCAGCAGCATGGCCAACGAGCAGTACTTC. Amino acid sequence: CASSMANEQYF.

CDR3 residues: CSVMTGAYEQYF. CDR3 bases: TGCAGCGTTATGACAGGGGCCTACGAGCAGTACTTC. This chain connects TRBV29-1 to TRBJ2-7; TRBD1 agrees at 8 bases. Germline V lookup: CDR1 SQVTM, CDR2 ANQGSEA. The CDR3 is made up of 12 amino acids. V lost 5 bases and J lost 2; bases outside the gene matches: 2.

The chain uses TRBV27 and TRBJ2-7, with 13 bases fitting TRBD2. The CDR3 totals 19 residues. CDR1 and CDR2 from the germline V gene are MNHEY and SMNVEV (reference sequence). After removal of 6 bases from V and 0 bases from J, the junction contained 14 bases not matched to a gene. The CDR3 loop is CASRIRGGTSGVSSYEQYF. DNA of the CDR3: TGTGCCAGCAGAATCCGAGGGGGGACTAGCGGGGTGAGCTCCTACGAGCAGTACTTC.